These 2 T cell receptor beta chains originate from one sample sequenced in a study of glioma-infiltrating T cells. Amplification of TCR alpha and beta CDR3 regions from RNA used iRepertoire nested multiplex PCR. TCRdb analysed the multiplex PCR reads with MiXCR anew, one entry per CDR3 protein. The data hold under 200,000 distinct CDR3 sequences, with about 31% observed a single time. Sequencing was carried out using glioma tissue, nonneoplastic brain tissue, or PBMCs (not recorded which). The receptors here all came from a human donor with low-grade glioma or glioblastoma, undergoing nonglioma brain surgery, or in good health (not recorded which).

This clonotype has at least ten counts. The chain employs TRBV28 and TRBJ1-5; 7 bases agree with TRBD1. With 9 bases clipped from V and 1 base from J, the junction kept 6 bases outside the gene matches. Germline lookup yields CDR1 MDHEN and CDR2 SYDVKM. The CDR3 contains 14 residues. The CDR3 DNA reads as TGTGCCAGTCAAGGGGGCTGGAGCAATCAGCCCCAGCATTTT. Translating gives CASQGGWSNQPQHF.

The J gene is TRBJ2-3, the V gene TRBV3-1, with TRBD2 matching 12 bases. This CDR3 has 16 residues. J was trimmed by 3 bases and V by 4 bases; bases with no gene match: 5. Germline V lookup: CDR1 LGHDT, CDR2 YNNKEL (reference sequence). The CDR3 nucleotides are TGTGCCAGCAGCCCGACTAGCGGGAGTGGGACAGATACGCAGTATTTT. It codes for CASSPTSGSGTDTQYF.